This TCR beta chain was sequenced in a study of blood T cell repertoires in COVID-19. Study overall: Samples taken during acute and convalescent COVID-19 were collected in the United States, Italy and Spain. Nucleic acid was either cDNA or gDNA, and it came from T cells, B-cell-depleted T cells, or PBMCs.

Original handling: Scientists estimated how many nucleated cells there were by amplifying reference gene primers. Assay used: immunoSEQ multiplex PCR; TCRdb lists only in-frame clones, some missing. The V and J calls and clone size are taken from that table; D and trimming were inferred from the DNA. The sample comprises roughly 130,000 clones, 70% to 85% of which are singletons, and roughly 3.5% rests with the top ten. J lost 2 bases, V lost 6 bases, and 7 bases had no gene match. Germline loops: CDR1 MNHEY, CDR2 SVGAGI. CDR3 length: 15 residues. The TCR originated in a man aged 60 to 75 with acute or convalescent COVID-19. The V and J genes are TRBV6-5 and TRBJ1-5; 7 nucleotides agree with TRBD1. Specimen: peripheral blood. CDR3 DNA: TGTGCCAGCAGCCCAGACAGGGCTGGCAATCAGCCCCAGCATTTT. Translation gives CASSPDRAGNQPQHF.